This T cell receptor beta chain was recorded in a study of T cells in Graves' hyperthyroidism and ophthalmopathy. Graves' hyperthyroidism was deemed stable absent ophthalmopathy progression within 18 months. Any patient presenting with uncontrolled infection, other autoimmune disease, pregnancy or lactation was left out. The authors obtained PBMCs from more than 8 ml of fresh peripheral blood. RNA transcripts gave rise to amplified TCR beta CDR3 regions. First-round RT-PCR with HTBI primers amplified the TCR CDR3 region. TCRdb ran MiXCR on the multiplex PCR reads and lists one entry per CDR3 protein. This sample has 650,000 to 700,000 distinct CDR3 sequences, with 17% found just once. Sequencing input: blood. This TCR was sampled from a man in his forties or fifties with Graves' hyperthyroidism.

The DNA for the CDR3 is TGTGCCAGCAGCTTGTTTTCTAGCGGGAGAACAGATACGCAGTATTTT. Translation: CASSLFSSGRTDTQYF. This chain uses TRBV5-5 with TRBJ2-3; 10 nucleotides match TRBD2. In germline, CDR1 is SGHKS, CDR2 YYEKEE (reference sequence). The CDR3 has 16 residues. The V segment lost 1 base and the J segment 3 bases; nucleotides outside the gene matches: 5.